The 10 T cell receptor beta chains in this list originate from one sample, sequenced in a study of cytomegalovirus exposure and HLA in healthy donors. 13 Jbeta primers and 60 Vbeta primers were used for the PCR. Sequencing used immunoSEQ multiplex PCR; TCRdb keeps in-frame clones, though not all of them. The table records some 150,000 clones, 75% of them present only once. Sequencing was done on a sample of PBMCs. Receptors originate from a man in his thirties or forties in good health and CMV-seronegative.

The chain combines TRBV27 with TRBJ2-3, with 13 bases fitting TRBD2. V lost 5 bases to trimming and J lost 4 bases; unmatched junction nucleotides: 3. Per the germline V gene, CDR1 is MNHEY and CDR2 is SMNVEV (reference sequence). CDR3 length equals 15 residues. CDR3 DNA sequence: TGTGCCAGCAGTCTACTAGCGGGGGGGCCAGATACGCAGTATTTT. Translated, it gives CASSLLAGGPDTQYF.

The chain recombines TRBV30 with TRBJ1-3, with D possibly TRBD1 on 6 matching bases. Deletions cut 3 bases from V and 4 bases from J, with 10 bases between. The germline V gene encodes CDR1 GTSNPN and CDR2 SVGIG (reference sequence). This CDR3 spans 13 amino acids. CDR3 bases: TGTGCCTGGAGCCTGACAGGAGGAAACACCATATATTTT. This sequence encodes CAWSLTGGNTIYF. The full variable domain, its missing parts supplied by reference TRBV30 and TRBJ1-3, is SQTIHQWPATLVQPVGSPLSLECTVEGTSNPNLYWYRQAAGRGLQLLFYSVGIGQISSEVPQNLSASRPQDRQFILSSKKLLLSDSGFYLCAWSLTGGNTIYFGEGSWLTVV.

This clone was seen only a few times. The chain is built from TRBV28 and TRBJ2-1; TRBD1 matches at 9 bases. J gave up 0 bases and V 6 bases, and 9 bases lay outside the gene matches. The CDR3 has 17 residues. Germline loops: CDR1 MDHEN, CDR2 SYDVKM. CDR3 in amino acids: CASSSPGTGISYNEQFF. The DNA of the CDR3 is TGTGCCAGCAGCTCACCCGGGACAGGGATCTCCTACAATGAGCAGTTCTTC.

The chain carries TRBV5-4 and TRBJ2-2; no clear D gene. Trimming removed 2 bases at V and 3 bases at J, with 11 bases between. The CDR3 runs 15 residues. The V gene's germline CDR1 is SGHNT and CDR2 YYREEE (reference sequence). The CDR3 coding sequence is TGTGCCAGCAGCTTTGGCGGAACGGACACCGGGGAGCTGTTTTTT. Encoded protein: CASSFGGTDTGELFF.

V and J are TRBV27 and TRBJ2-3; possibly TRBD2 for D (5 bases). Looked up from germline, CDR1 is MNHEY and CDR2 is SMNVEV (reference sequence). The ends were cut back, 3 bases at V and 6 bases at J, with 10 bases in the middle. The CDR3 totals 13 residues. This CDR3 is CASSFPGGDTQYF. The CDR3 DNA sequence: TGTGCCAGCAGTTTCCCTGGCGGGGATACGCAGTATTTT.

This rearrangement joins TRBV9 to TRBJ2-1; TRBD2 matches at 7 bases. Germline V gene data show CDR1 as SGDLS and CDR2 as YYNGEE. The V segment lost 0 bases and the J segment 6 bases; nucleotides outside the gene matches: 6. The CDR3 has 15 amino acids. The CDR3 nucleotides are TGTGCCAGCAGCGTAGGGGCGGGGGTTGGCAATGAGCAGTTCTTC. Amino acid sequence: CASSVGAGVGNEQFF.

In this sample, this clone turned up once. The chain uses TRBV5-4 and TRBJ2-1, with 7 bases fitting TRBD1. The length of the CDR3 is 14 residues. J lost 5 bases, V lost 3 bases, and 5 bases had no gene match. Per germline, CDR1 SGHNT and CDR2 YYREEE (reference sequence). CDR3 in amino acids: CASSSGTDNNEQFF. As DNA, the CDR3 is TGTGCCAGCAGCTCCGGGACAGATAACAATGAGCAGTTCTTC. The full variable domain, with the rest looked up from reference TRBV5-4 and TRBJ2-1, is ETGVTQSPTHLIKTRGQQVTLRCSSQSGHNTVSWYQQALGQGPQFIFQYYREEENGRGNFPPRFSGLQFPNYSSELNVNALELDDSALYLCASSSGTDNNEQFFGPGTRLTVL.

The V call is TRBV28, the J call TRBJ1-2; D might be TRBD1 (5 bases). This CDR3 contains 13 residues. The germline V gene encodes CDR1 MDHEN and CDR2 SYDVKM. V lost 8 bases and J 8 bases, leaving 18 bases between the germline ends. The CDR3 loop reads CASLPGTRDGYTF. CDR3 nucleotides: TGTGCCAGCCTCCCGGGGACTAGGGACGGCTACACCTTC.

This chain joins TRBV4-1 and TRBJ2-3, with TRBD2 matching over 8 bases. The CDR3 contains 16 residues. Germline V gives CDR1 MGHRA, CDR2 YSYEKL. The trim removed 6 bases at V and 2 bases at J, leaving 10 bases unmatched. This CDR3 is CASRKGRGDLTDTQYF. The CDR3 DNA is TGCGCCAGCAGAAAGGGGCGGGGGGACCTCACAGATACGCAGTATTTT.

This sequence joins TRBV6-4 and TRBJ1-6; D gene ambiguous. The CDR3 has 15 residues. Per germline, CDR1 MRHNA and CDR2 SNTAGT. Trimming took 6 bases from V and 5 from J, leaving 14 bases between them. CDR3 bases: TGTGCCAGCAGCGCGGGATCCCGGAATAATTCACCCCTCCACTTT. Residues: CASSAGSRNNSPLHF.